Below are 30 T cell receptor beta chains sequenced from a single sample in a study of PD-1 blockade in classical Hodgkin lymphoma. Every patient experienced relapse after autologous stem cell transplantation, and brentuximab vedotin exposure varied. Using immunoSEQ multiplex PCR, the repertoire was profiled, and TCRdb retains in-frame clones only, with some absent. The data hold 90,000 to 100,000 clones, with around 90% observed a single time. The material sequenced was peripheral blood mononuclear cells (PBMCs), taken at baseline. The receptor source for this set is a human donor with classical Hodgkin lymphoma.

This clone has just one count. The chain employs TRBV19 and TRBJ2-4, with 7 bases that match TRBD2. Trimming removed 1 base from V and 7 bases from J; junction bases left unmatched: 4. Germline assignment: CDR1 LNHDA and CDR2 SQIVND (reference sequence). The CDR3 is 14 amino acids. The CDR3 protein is CASSIVDGRNIQYF. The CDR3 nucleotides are TGTGCCAGTAGTATAGTCGACGGGAGGAACATTCAGTACTTC. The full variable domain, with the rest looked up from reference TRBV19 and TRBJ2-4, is DGGITQSPKYLFRKEGQNVTLSCEQNLNHDAMYWYRQDPGQGLRLIYYSQIVNDFQKGDIAEGYSVSREKKESFPLTVTSAQKNPTAFYLCASSIVDGRNIQYFGAGTRLSVL.

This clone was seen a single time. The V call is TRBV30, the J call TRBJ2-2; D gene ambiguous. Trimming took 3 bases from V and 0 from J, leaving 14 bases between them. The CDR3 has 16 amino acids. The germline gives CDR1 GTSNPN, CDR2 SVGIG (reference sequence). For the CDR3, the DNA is TGTGCCTGGAGCCCCGGCCCAGCGACGAACACCGGGGAGCTGTTTTTT. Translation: CAWSPGPATNTGELFF.

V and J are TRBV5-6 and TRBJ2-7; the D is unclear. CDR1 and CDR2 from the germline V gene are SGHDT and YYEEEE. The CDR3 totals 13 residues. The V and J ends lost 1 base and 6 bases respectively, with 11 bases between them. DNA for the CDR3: TGTGCCAGCAGCTTGTGGACCTCGGCCGAGCAGTACTTC. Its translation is CASSLWTSAEQYF.

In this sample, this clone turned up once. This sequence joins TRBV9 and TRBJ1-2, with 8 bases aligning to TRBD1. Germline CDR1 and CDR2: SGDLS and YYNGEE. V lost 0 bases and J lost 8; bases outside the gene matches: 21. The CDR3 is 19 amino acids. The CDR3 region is CASSVVPLITSDRGGGYTF. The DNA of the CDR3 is TGTGCCAGCAGCGTAGTCCCCCTCATCACCTCAGACAGGGGTGGAGGCTACACCTTC.

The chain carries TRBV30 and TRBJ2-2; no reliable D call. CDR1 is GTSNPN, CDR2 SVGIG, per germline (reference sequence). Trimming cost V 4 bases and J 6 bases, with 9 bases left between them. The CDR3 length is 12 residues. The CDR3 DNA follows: TGTGCCTGGACCGCCGTTTCCGGGGAGCTGTTTTTT. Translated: CAWTAVSGELFF.

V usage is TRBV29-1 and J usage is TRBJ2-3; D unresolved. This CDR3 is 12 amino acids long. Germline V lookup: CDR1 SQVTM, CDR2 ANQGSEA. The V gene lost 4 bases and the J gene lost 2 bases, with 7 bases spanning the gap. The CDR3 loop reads CSVVGNTDTQYF. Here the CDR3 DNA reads TGCAGCGTTGTGGGCAACACAGATACGCAGTATTTT.

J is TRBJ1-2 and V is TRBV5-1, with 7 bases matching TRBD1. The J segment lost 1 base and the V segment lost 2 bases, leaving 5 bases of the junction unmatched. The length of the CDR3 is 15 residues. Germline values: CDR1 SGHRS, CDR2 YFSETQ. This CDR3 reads CASSLGDSFNYGYTF. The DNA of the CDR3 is TGCGCCAGCAGCTTAGGGGACAGCTTTAACTATGGCTACACCTTC.

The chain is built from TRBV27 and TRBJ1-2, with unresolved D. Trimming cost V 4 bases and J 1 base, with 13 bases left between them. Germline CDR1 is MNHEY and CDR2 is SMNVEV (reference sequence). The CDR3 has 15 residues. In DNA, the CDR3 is TGTGCCAGCAGTTCCCTGGGCCTAATTAACTATGGCTACACCTTC. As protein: CASSSLGLINYGYTF.

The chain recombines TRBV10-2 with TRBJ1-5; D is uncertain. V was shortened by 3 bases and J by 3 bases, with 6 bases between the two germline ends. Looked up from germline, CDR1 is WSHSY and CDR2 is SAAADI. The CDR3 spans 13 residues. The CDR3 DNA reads TGCGCCAGCAGTGACAGGACCAATCAGCCCCAGCATTTT. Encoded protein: CASSDRTNQPQHF.

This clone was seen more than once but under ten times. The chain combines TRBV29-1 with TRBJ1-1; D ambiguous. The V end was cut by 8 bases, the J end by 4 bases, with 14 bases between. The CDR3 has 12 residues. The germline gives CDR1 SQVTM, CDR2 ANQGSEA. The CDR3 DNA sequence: TGCAGCTGTCGGGTGCGGGGCACTGAAGCTTTCTTT. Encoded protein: CSCRVRGTEAFF.

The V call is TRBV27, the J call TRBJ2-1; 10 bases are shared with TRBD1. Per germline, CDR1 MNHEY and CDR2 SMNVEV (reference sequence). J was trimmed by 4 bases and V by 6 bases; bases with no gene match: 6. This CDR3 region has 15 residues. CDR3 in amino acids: CASRLGQGTYNEQFF. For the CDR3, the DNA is TGTGCCAGCAGATTGGGACAGGGGACTTACAATGAGCAGTTCTTC.

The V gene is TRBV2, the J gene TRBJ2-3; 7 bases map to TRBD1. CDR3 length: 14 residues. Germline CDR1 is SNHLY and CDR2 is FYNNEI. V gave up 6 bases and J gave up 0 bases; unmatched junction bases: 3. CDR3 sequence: CASSRDRSTDTQYF. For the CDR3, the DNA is TGTGCCAGCAGCCGGGACAGAAGCACAGATACGCAGTATTTT.

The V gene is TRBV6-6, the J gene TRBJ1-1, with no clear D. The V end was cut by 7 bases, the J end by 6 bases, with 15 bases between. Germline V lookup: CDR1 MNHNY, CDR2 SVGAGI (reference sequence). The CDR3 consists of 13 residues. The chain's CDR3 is CASTPVGTAEAFF. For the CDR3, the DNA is TGTGCCAGCACCCCCGTCGGAACAGCTGAAGCTTTCTTT.

The CDR3 reads CASRKPSSGKYNEQFF. DNA for the CDR3: TGTGCCAGCAGAAAACCCTCTAGCGGAAAATACAATGAGCAGTTCTTC. The V and J genes are TRBV13 and TRBJ2-1, with 7 bases matching TRBD2. The V segment lost 6 bases and the J segment 4 bases; nucleotides outside the gene matches: 12. CDR1 is PRHDT and CDR2 is FYEKMQ in the germline V gene (reference sequence). The CDR3 contains 16 residues.

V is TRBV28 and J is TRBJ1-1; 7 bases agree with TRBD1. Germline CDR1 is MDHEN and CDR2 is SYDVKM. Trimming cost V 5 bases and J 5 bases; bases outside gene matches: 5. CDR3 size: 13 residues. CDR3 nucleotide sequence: TGTGCCAGCAGTACAGGGGTTTGGACTGAAGCTTTCTTT. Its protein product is CASSTGVWTEAFF.

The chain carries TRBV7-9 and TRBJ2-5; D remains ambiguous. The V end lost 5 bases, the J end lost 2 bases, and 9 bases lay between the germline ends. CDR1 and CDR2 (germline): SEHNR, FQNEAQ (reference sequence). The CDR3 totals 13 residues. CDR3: CASSPTRQETQYF. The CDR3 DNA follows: TGTGCCAGCAGCCCCACAAGACAAGAGACCCAGTACTTC.

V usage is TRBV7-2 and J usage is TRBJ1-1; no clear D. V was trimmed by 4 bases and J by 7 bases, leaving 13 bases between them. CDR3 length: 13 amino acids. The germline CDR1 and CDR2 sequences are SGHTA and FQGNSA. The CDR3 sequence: CASSYVSYGEAFF. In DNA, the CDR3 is TGTGCCAGCAGCTACGTTTCGTATGGTGAAGCTTTCTTT.

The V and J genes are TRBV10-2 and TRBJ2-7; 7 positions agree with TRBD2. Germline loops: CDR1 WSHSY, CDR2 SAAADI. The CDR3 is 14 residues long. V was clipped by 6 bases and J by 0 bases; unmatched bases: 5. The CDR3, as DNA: TGCGCCAGCAGGTCTAGCGGCAGCTCCTACGAGCAGTACTTC. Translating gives CASRSSGSSYEQYF.

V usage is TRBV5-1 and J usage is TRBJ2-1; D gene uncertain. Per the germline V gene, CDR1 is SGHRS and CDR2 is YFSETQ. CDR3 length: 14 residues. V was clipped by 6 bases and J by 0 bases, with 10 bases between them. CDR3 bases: TGCGCCAGCACCCGCTTGAGCTCCTACAATGAGCAGTTCTTC. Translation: CASTRLSSYNEQFF.

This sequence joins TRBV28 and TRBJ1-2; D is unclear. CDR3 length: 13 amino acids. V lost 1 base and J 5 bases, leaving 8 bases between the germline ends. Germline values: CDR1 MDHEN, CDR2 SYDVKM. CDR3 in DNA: TGTGCCAGCAGTTTATTGTCCCGTTATGGCTACACCTTC. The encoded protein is CASSLLSRYGYTF.

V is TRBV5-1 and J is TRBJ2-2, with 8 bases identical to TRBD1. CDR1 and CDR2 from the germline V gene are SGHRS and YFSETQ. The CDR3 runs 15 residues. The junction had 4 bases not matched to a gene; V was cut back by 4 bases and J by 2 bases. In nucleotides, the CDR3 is TGCGCCAGCAGCCGTGGACAGGGTAACACCGGGGAGCTGTTTTTT. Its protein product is CASSRGQGNTGELFF.

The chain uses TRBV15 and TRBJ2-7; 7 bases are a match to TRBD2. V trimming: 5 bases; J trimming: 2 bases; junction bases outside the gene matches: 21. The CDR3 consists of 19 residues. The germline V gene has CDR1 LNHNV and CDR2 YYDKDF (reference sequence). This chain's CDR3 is CATSGSGGERGRPPYEQYF. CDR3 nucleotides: TGTGCCACCAGCGGGAGTGGGGGGGAGCGGGGACGGCCACCCTACGAGCAGTACTTC.

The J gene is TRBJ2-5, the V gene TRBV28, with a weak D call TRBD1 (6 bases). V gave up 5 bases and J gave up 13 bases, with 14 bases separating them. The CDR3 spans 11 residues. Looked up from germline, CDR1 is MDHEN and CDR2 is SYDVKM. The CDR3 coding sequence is TGTGCCAGCAGTCCCGGGACAACCGTGTACTTC. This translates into CASSPGTTVYF.

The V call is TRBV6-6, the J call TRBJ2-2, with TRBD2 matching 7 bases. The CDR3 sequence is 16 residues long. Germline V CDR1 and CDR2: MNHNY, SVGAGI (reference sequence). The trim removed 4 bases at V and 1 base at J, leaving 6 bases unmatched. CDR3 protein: CASSSEPSGNTGELFF. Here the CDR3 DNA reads TGTGCCAGCAGTTCAGAACCTAGCGGGAACACCGGGGAGCTGTTTTTT.

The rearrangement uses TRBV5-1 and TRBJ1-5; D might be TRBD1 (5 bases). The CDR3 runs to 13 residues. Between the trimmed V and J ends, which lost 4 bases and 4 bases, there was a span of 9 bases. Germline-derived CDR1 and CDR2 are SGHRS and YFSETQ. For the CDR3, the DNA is TGCGCCAGCAGCACAGGCCCAAATCAGCCCCAGCATTTT. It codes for CASSTGPNQPQHF.

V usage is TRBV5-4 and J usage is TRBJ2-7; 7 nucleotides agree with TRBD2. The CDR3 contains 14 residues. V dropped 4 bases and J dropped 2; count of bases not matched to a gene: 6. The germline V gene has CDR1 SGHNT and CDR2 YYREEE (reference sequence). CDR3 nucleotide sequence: TGTGCCAGCAGCACAGCGGGAAGTCCCTACGAGCAGTACTTC. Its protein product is CASSTAGSPYEQYF.

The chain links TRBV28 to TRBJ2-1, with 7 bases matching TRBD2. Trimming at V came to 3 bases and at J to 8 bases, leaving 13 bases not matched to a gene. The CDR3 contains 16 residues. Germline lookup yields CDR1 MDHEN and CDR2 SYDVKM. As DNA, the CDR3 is TGTGCCAGCAGTTTGAACTCAGGACTAGTTAGATATGAGCAGTTCTTC. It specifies CASSLNSGLVRYEQFF. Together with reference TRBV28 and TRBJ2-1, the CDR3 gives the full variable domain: DVKVTQSSRYLVKRTGEKVFLECVQDMDHENMFWYRQDPGLGLRLIYFSYDVKMKEKGDIPEGYSVSREKKERFSLILESASTNQTSMYLCASSLNSGLVRYEQFFGPGTRLTVL.

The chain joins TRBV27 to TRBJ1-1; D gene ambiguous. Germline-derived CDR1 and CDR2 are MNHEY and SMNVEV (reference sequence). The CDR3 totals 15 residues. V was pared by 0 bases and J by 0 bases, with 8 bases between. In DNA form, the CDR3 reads TGTGCCAGCAGTTTATCCCCAACACTGAACACTGAAGCTTTCTTT. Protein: CASSLSPTLNTEAFF.

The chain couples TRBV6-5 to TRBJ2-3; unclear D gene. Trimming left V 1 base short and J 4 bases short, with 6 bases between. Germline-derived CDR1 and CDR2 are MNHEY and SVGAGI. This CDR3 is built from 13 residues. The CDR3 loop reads CASSYLISDTQYF. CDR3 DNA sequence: TGTGCCAGCAGTTACTTGATCTCAGATACGCAGTATTTT.

CDR3 residues: CASSDRASDGDTQYF. In DNA form, the CDR3 reads TGCGCCAGCAGTGATCGGGCCTCTGATGGTGATACGCAGTATTTT. The J gene is TRBJ2-3, the V gene TRBV10-1, with D unresolved. The V end lost 3 bases, the J end lost 6 bases, and 16 bases lay between the germline ends. CDR1 and CDR2 (germline): WNHNN, SYGVQD (reference sequence). The CDR3 runs to 15 residues.